This T cell receptor (beta chain) was profiled in a study of blood T cell repertoires in COVID-19. CDR3 length equals 15 residues. Germline-derived CDR1 and CDR2 are KGHSH and LQKENI. Trimming cost V 3 bases and J 5 bases, with 16 bases left between them. The repertoire was sequenced with immunoSEQ multiplex PCR; TCRdb's copy has only in-frame clones and lacks some. Here the sample spans around 190,000 clones, less than 90% being singletons. This chain uses TRBV18 with TRBJ1-1; tentatively, D is TRBD1 (6 bases). What was sequenced was PBMCs or T cells enriched from blood (not recorded which). The sequence derives from a woman between 25 and 40 years old who had been exposed to COVID-19. The CDR3 sequence is CASSPSRDKGTEAFF. The CDR3, as DNA: TGTGCCAGCTCACCCAGCCGGGACAAAGGGACTGAAGCTTTCTTT.